The 30 T cell receptor beta chains below come from one sample, sequenced in a study of blood T cell repertoires in COVID-19. TCRdb's copy holds only in-frame clones and misses some; the assay was immunoSEQ multiplex PCR. The profile shows around 70,000 clones, 91% of them singletons. What was sequenced was peripheral blood. The receptor source for this set is a human donor in a cohort sampled during active COVID-19.

The V gene is TRBV20-1, the J gene TRBJ2-1; D call uncertain. Germline V gene data show CDR1 as DFQATT and CDR2 as SNEGSKA (reference sequence). The V and J ends lost 1 base and 14 bases respectively, with 6 bases between them. The CDR3 covers 9 residues. In DNA, the CDR3 is TGCAGTGCTAGAGCCCCGGAGTTCTTC. It specifies CSARAPEFF.

The chain joins TRBV19 to TRBJ2-2, with TRBD1 identical over 8 bases. V lost 7 bases, J lost 3 bases, and 13 bases stayed unmatched. The length of the CDR3 is 17 residues. CDR1 and CDR2 from the germline V gene are LNHDA and SQIVND (reference sequence). CDR3 sequence: CASTDIPAGGYTGELFF. CDR3 DNA: TGTGCCAGTACTGATATCCCCGCAGGGGGCTACACCGGGGAGCTGTTTTTT.

The J gene is TRBJ1-5, the V gene TRBV6-6; D is ambiguous. This CDR3 spans 14 amino acids. CDR1 and CDR2 (germline): MNHNY, SVGAGI (reference sequence). V lost 5 bases to trimming and J lost 2 bases, with 10 bases between them. The CDR3 region is CASSISPGNQPQHF. For the CDR3, the DNA is TGTGCCAGCAGTATATCCCCTGGCAATCAGCCCCAGCATTTT.

The chain joins TRBV3-1 (or the pseudogene TRBV3-2) to TRBJ1-2; weak D call: TRBD1 (5 bases). CDR3 length: 14 residues. V was pared by 4 bases and J by 7 bases, with 16 bases between. Germline-derived CDR1 and CDR2 are LGHDT and YNNKEL (reference sequence). The CDR3 coding sequence is TGTGCCAGCAGCCGAGAAGGACGGGGGACTGGCTACACCTTC. Residues: CASSREGRGTGYTF.

This clone came up once. The chain has TRBV6-2 or TRBV6-3 and TRBJ1-1; 8 bases are a match to TRBD1. The J segment lost 4 bases and the V segment lost 2 bases, leaving 9 bases of the junction unmatched. The CDR3 sequence is 16 residues long. Germline CDR1 MNHEY, CDR2 SVGEGT. The DNA for the CDR3 is TGTGCCAGCAGTTACCAGACAGGGGATCTGGTCACTGAAGCTTTCTTT. The encoded protein is CASSYQTGDLVTEAFF.

The chain uses TRBV28 and TRBJ2-7; 9 positions match TRBD2. Germline assignment: CDR1 MDHEN and CDR2 SYDVKM. J lost 4 bases, V lost 8 bases, and 15 bases had no gene match. CDR3 length: 16 residues. CDR3 sequence (DNA): TGTGCCAGCGACTACCGAGGGGCTAGCGGGACATACGAGCAGTACTTC. Translated, it gives CASDYRGASGTYEQYF. Complete variable domain (other parts from reference TRBV28 and TRBJ2-7): DVKVTQSSRYLVKRTGEKVFLECVQDMDHENMFWYRQDPGLGLRLIYFSYDVKMKEKGDIPEGYSVSREKKERFSLILESASTNQTSMYLCASDYRGASGTYEQYFGPGTRLTVT.

The gene calls are TRBV11-2 and TRBJ2-3, with TRBD2 matching over 8 bases. Germline V gene data show CDR1 as SGHAT and CDR2 as FQNNGV. Trimming at V came to 3 bases and at J to 2 bases, leaving 4 bases not matched to a gene. The CDR3 extends over 15 amino acids. The DNA of the CDR3 is TGTGCCAGCAGCTTGAGGGGACTAGTCACAGATACGCAGTATTTT. Amino acid sequence: CASSLRGLVTDTQYF.

This chain connects TRBV11-2 to TRBJ2-5, with 8 bases lining up with TRBD2. V lost 1 base and J lost 5; bases outside the gene matches: 12. The CDR3 totals 17 residues. Germline CDR1 reads SGHAT; CDR2 reads FQNNGV. CDR3 protein: CASSLVTIGGGWETQYF. The CDR3 DNA is TGTGCCAGCAGCTTAGTTACGATCGGGGGGGGCTGGGAGACCCAGTACTTC. The full variable domain, in which reference TRBV11-2 and TRBJ2-5 provide the parts outside the CDR3, is EAGVAQSPRYKIIEKRQSVAFWCNPISGHATLYWYQQILGQGPKLLIQFQNNGVVDDSQLPKDRFSAERLKGVDSTLKIQPAKLEDSAVYLCASSLVTIGGGWETQYFGPGTRLLVL.

The chain recombines TRBV7-8 with TRBJ2-3; D is uncertain. V lost 5 bases to trimming and J lost 0 bases, with 3 bases between them. In germline, CDR1 is SGHVS, CDR2 FQNEAQ. CDR3 length: 12 amino acids. The DNA of the CDR3 is TGTGCCAGCAGCCCGAGCACAGATACGCAGTATTTT. Protein product: CASSPSTDTQYF.

The chain joins TRBV19 to TRBJ1-4, with TRBD1 matching 8 bases. The CDR3 runs 15 residues. V trimming: 1 base; J trimming: 3 bases; junction bases outside the gene matches: 1. Per the germline V gene, CDR1 is LNHDA and CDR2 is SQIVND (reference sequence). The chain's CDR3 is CASSIARGPNEKLFF. The CDR3, as DNA: TGTGCCAGTAGTATAGCCAGGGGGCCTAATGAAAAACTGTTTTTT.

CDR3 amino acids: CASSRGLSSGANVLTF. The CDR3 DNA reads TGTGCCAGCAGCCGAGGACTGAGCTCTGGGGCCAACGTCCTGACTTTC. V and J are TRBV5-6 and TRBJ2-6; D may be TRBD2 (5 bases). Germline lookup yields CDR1 SGHDT and CDR2 YYEEEE. Trimming took 4 bases from V and 0 from J, leaving 11 bases between them. The CDR3 sequence is 16 residues long.

The rearrangement links TRBV18 to TRBJ2-4; tentative D call: TRBD2 (6 bases). Germline values: CDR1 KGHSH, CDR2 LQKENI. V was trimmed by 3 bases and J by 0 bases, leaving 15 bases between them. The CDR3 covers 17 residues. CDR3 nucleotide sequence: TGTGCCAGCTCACCGGGCGGGACGCGGGTAGCCAAAAACATTCAGTACTTC. Its translation is CASSPGGTRVAKNIQYF.

The chain is built from TRBV11-3 and TRBJ2-7; a weak D match, TRBD2 (6 bases). The CDR3 consists of 15 residues. V dropped 3 bases and J dropped 5 bases, with 17 bases sitting between them. CDR1 is SGHNT and CDR2 is YENEEA in the germline V gene. This CDR3 reads CASSLGLPYGNEQYF. The CDR3 nucleotides are TGTGCCAGCAGCTTGGGACTTCCCTACGGCAACGAGCAGTACTTC.

The gene calls are TRBV19 and TRBJ2-7; 12 nucleotides line up with TRBD2. The ends lost 5 bases at V and 3 bases at J; junction bases unmatched: 5. The CDR3 is 15 amino acids. Germline CDR1 reads LNHDA; CDR2 reads SQIVND (reference sequence). As DNA, the CDR3 is TGTGCCAGTAGTCCGAGGACTAGCGGGGTCTACGAGCAGTACTTC. Amino acids: CASSPRTSGVYEQYF.

V usage is TRBV3-1 (or the pseudogene TRBV3-2) and J usage is TRBJ2-1; 7 bases are shared with TRBD1. Germline V lookup: CDR1 LGHDT, CDR2 YNNKEL (reference sequence). The CDR3 contains 14 residues. Trimming removed 5 bases from V and 3 bases from J; junction bases left unmatched: 4. CDR3 residues: CASSTRTGYNEQFF. CDR3 nucleotides: TGTGCCAGCAGCACTCGGACAGGCTACAATGAGCAGTTCTTC.

CDR3 residues: CASSLEAGNGYTF. The CDR3 coding sequence is TGCGCCAGCAGCTTGGAGGCAGGGAATGGCTACACCTTC. The chain recombines TRBV5-1 with TRBJ1-2; maybe TRBD1 (5 bases). The CDR3 is 13 amino acids. V lost 0 bases and J lost 6, with 9 bases in between. Germline lookup yields CDR1 SGHRS and CDR2 YFSETQ.

The rearrangement uses TRBV3-1 (or the pseudogene TRBV3-2) and TRBJ1-1; D is unclear. In germline, CDR1 is LGHDT, CDR2 YNNKEL (reference sequence). Trimming pared 1 base from V and 1 base from J, leaving 7 bases between. The CDR3 extends over 14 amino acids. In DNA, the CDR3 is TGTGCCAGCAGCCAAGCAGTCTGGAACACTGAAGCTTTCTTT. Protein product: CASSQAVWNTEAFF.

The CDR3 coding sequence is TGTGCCAGCAGTCTGACAGGCGGGCTCTCCTACAATGAGCAGTTCTTC. Its translation: CASSLTGGLSYNEQFF. The chain combines TRBV2 with TRBJ2-1; D may be TRBD1 (6 bases). The V end was cut by 5 bases, the J end by 0 bases, with 14 bases between. Germline assignment: CDR1 SNHLY and CDR2 FYNNEI. The CDR3 has 16 amino acids.

This rearrangement joins TRBV5-4 to TRBJ2-7; D gene unclear. The germline V and J ends were trimmed by 4 bases and 3 bases, with 14 bases remaining between them. This CDR3 spans 14 amino acids. Germline CDR1 is SGHNT and CDR2 is YYREEE (reference sequence). The CDR3 sequence is CASSLDAKLYEQYF. DNA for the CDR3: TGTGCCAGCAGCCTGGACGCTAAACTCTACGAGCAGTACTTC.

The chain recombines TRBV6-6 with TRBJ2-3; 12 nucleotides match TRBD2. The trim removed 6 bases at V and 5 bases at J, leaving 6 bases unmatched. This CDR3 region has 15 residues. From germline, CDR1 is MNHNY and CDR2 SVGAGI (reference sequence). DNA of the CDR3: TGTGCCAGCAGAACGACTAGCGGGGGTCGAGATACGCAGTATTTT. This gives the protein CASRTTSGGRDTQYF.

The chain links TRBV24-1 to TRBJ2-3, with a weak D call TRBD2 (6 bases). The V end lost 10 bases, the J end lost 8 bases, and 21 bases lay between the germline ends. CDR1 is KGHDR and CDR2 is SFDVKD in the germline V gene. CDR3 size: 14 residues. The CDR3 sequence is CATMEGRARGTQYF. The CDR3 DNA reads TGTGCCACGATGGAGGGGAGAGCACGCGGTACGCAGTATTTT.

The chain combines TRBV9 with TRBJ2-7, with a possible D match to TRBD1 (6 bases). This CDR3 is built from 15 residues. The germline CDR1 and CDR2 sequences are SGDLS and YYNGEE. Trimming pared 4 bases from V and 9 bases from J, leaving 23 bases between. The CDR3 is CASSLSDSLVIGQYF. CDR3 DNA: TGTGCCAGCAGCCTCTCGGACAGCTTGGTAATTGGGCAGTACTTC.

This clone was seen more than once but under ten times. J is TRBJ1-5 and V is TRBV2; 9 nucleotides line up with TRBD1. Trimming removed 6 bases from V and 5 bases from J; junction bases left unmatched: 2. The CDR3 has 13 amino acids. Per the germline V gene, CDR1 is SNHLY and CDR2 is FYNNEI. CDR3 sequence: CASSGQGYQPQHF. The CDR3 bases are TGTGCCAGCAGCGGACAGGGGTATCAGCCCCAGCATTTT.

V usage is TRBV15 and J usage is TRBJ2-2; D remains ambiguous. With 1 base removed from V and 4 bases from J, the gap between germline ends came to 7 bases. This CDR3 contains 14 residues. The V gene's germline CDR1 is LNHNV and CDR2 YYDKDF (reference sequence). CDR3 protein: CATSRGHFTGELFF. CDR3 nucleotides: TGTGCCACCAGCAGAGGACACTTCACCGGGGAGCTGTTTTTT.

This clone appeared once. The V call is TRBV7-6, the J call TRBJ2-1; the match to TRBD2 covers 8 bases. This CDR3 has 16 amino acids. Trimming cost V 0 bases and J 7 bases; bases outside gene matches: 8. Looked up from germline, CDR1 is SGHVS and CDR2 is FNYEAQ. CDR3 bases: TGTGCCAGCAGCTTAGCCGGGACTAGGTTGAGAAATGAGCAGTTCTTC. Its protein product is CASSLAGTRLRNEQFF. Full variable domain (missing parts from reference TRBV7-6 and TRBJ2-1): GAGVSQSPRYKVTKRGQDVALRCDPISGHVSLYWYRQALGQGPEFLTYFNYEAQQDKSGLPNDRFSAERPEGSISTLTIQRTEQRDSAMYRCASSLAGTRLRNEQFFGPGTRLTVL.

CDR3: CASTQNRGPQHF. The CDR3 DNA reads TGTGCCAGCACCCAAAACAGGGGGCCCCAGCATTTT. The chain is built from TRBV7-2 and TRBJ1-5; 7 bases map to TRBD1. Per germline, CDR1 SGHTA and CDR2 FQGNSA. Losses at the gene ends were 7 bases for V and 9 bases for J; bases not matched to a gene: 6. The length of the CDR3 is 12 residues.

The genes are TRBV29-1 and TRBJ2-2; TRBD2 aligns across 8 bases. This CDR3 contains 15 residues. CDR1 is SQVTM and CDR2 is ANQGSEA in the germline V gene. The ends lost 4 bases at V and 6 bases at J; junction bases unmatched: 10. CDR3 residues: CSVGLSGIISGELFF. The CDR3 nucleotides read TGCAGCGTTGGTCTTAGCGGGATTATTTCCGGGGAGCTGTTTTTT.

This rearrangement joins TRBV30 to TRBJ2-7; 7 bases match TRBD1. The CDR3 is 14 residues long. J was trimmed by 1 base and V by 7 bases; bases with no gene match: 10. CDR1 GTSNPN and CDR2 SVGIG come from the germline V gene (reference sequence). CDR3 nucleotides: TGTGCCTACACATTGGGACAGAATTCCTACGAGCAGTACTTC. As protein: CAYTLGQNSYEQYF.

The chain joins TRBV19 to TRBJ1-2; 7 bases agree with TRBD1. Germline V gives CDR1 LNHDA, CDR2 SQIVND (reference sequence). Trimming removed 8 bases from V and 2 bases from J; junction bases left unmatched: 11. CDR3 size: 15 residues. The CDR3 sequence is CASLETGTANYGYTF. The CDR3 coding sequence is TGTGCCAGTCTAGAAACCGGGACAGCGAACTATGGCTACACCTTC.

The chain joins TRBV4-2 to TRBJ2-1; D perhaps matches TRBD1 (5 bases). This CDR3 is 17 amino acids long. The germline V and J ends were trimmed by 4 bases and 0 bases, with 16 bases remaining between them. Germline V gene sequence: CDR1 LGHNA, CDR2 YNFKEQ. CDR3 sequence reads: CASSPWWGSSSYNEQFF. The CDR3 DNA sequence: TGTGCCAGCAGCCCCTGGTGGGGCAGCAGCTCCTACAATGAGCAGTTCTTC.